This is a list of T cell receptor beta chains from one sample in a study of OX40 agonist ivuxolimab in advanced cancers. Produced via immunoSEQ multiplex PCR; TCRdb's table is partial and in-frame only. The repertoire holds tens of thousands of clones, with about 80% as singletons. The input for sequencing was CD4+ or CD8+ T cells sorted from blood, taken in a trial of the OX40 agonist ivuxolimab. The source is an adult with an advanced solid tumor such as melanoma, head and neck, liver or kidney cancer. The conserved cysteine and the conserved F or W are not part of the CDR3 here.

v_gene: TRBV27
j_gene: TRBJ2-3
CDR3aa: ASSSQGITDTQY

v_gene: TRBV19
j_gene: TRBJ1-4
CDR3aa: ASSAGLGRNEKLF

v_gene: TRBV9
j_gene: TRBJ2-3
CDR3aa: ASSSSGTARTDTQY

v_gene: TRBV4-3
j_gene: TRBJ1-1
CDR3aa: ASSQTDQNTEAF

v_gene: TRBV5-1
j_gene: TRBJ1-5
CDR3aa: ASSFGGTDNQPQH

v_gene: TRBV28
j_gene: TRBJ1-1
CDR3aa: ASSLSGQRAEAF

v_gene: TRBV5-5
j_gene: TRBJ2-1
CDR3aa: ASSLGGTGAYNEQF

v_gene: TRBV2
j_gene: TRBJ2-2
CDR3aa: ASSEAHREFTGELF

v_gene: TRBV28
j_gene: TRBJ2-5
CDR3aa: ASSSGGQGAETQY

v_gene: TRBV9
j_gene: TRBJ1-3
CDR3aa: ASSVAEPTGNTIY

v_gene: TRBV6-5
j_gene: TRBJ2-7
CDR3aa: ASTSPGVGYEQY

v_gene: TRBV18
j_gene: TRBJ1-1
CDR3aa: ASSDPGASMNTEAF

v_gene: TRBV19
j_gene: TRBJ1-1
CDR3aa: ASSASGVTEAF

v_gene: TRBV19
j_gene: TRBJ2-6
CDR3aa: ASRRWDSGANVLT

v_gene: TRBV5-1
j_gene: TRBJ2-5
CDR3aa: ASSFSRTNPQGETQY

v_gene: TRBV2
j_gene: TRBJ1-5
CDR3aa: ASSEMRNIRQPQH

v_gene: TRBV18
j_gene: TRBJ2-2
CDR3aa: ASSPRESKTGELF

v_gene: TRBV11-2
j_gene: TRBJ2-7
CDR3aa: ASSLDLAGLYEQY

v_gene: TRBV19
j_gene: TRBJ1-5
CDR3aa: ASSTTKEGAWGNQPQH

v_gene: TRBV6-1
j_gene: TRBJ1-3
CDR3aa: ASLEVSSGNTIY

v_gene: TRBV13
j_gene: TRBJ2-5
CDR3aa: ASSLALGGRRGETQY

v_gene: TRBV5-4
j_gene: TRBJ2-7
CDR3aa: ASSPGGGELYEQY

v_gene: TRBV4-1
j_gene: TRBJ2-1
CDR3aa: ASSHHLEAFYNEQF

v_gene: TRBV19
j_gene: TRBJ2-4
CDR3aa: ASSISWFGAKNIQY

v_gene: TRBV2
j_gene: TRBJ1-1
CDR3aa: ASSDGGRTEAF

v_gene: TRBV7-9
j_gene: TRBJ1-1
CDR3aa: ASSTMGTGDRSRAAF

v_gene: TRBV5-1
j_gene: TRBJ2-2
CDR3aa: ASSLGSGGELF

v_gene: TRBV5-1
j_gene: TRBJ2-2
CDR3aa: ASGTGANTGELF

v_gene: TRBV12-5
j_gene: TRBJ2-7
CDR3aa: ASAPRLEAYEQY

v_gene: TRBV2
j_gene: NA
CDR3aa: ASISGTTYEQY

v_gene: TRBV19
j_gene: TRBJ2-1
CDR3aa: ASTPARRAGVAEQF

v_gene: TRBV2
j_gene: TRBJ1-1
CDR3aa: ASKRENTEAF

v_gene: TRBV9
j_gene: TRBJ1-3
CDR3aa: ASSAQDRLWNTIY

v_gene: TRBV11-2
j_gene: TRBJ2-5
CDR3aa: ASSIQQASETQY

v_gene: TRBV7-9
j_gene: TRBJ2-3
CDR3aa: ASSSEGSGGITDTQY

v_gene: TRBV2
j_gene: TRBJ2-7
CDR3aa: ASRWGRGYEQY

v_gene: TRBV6-6
j_gene: TRBJ1-2
CDR3aa: ASSFLTPNYGYT

v_gene: TRBV19
j_gene: TRBJ2-2
CDR3aa: ASSILAGGVRDGELF

v_gene: TRBV5-1
j_gene: TRBJ2-1
CDR3aa: ASSLVTGGGKNEQF

v_gene: TRBV27
j_gene: TRBJ2-1
CDR3aa: ASSPGYYNEQF

v_gene: TRBV10-1
j_gene: TRBJ1-3
CDR3aa: ASLTGTPGNTIY

v_gene: TRBV6-1
j_gene: TRBJ1-1
CDR3aa: ASSEDRGLNTEAF

v_gene: TRBV2
j_gene: TRBJ2-7
CDR3aa: ATLPGLAGRSSYEQY

v_gene: TRBV14
j_gene: TRBJ2-5
CDR3aa: ASSRYLGTGVQETQY

v_gene: TRBV6-1
j_gene: TRBJ2-1
CDR3aa: ASSTSNEQF

v_gene: TRBV7-9
j_gene: TRBJ1-4
CDR3aa: ASSFFSSQNEKLF

v_gene: TRBV19
j_gene: TRBJ1-1
CDR3aa: ASSIPRGLGEAF

v_gene: TRBV6-1
j_gene: TRBJ2-3
CDR3aa: ASGQAIPTDTQY

v_gene: TRBV5-6
j_gene: TRBJ2-2
CDR3aa: ASSSRGRNTGELF

v_gene: TRBV10-1
j_gene: TRBJ2-7
CDR3aa: ASSESMGSNYEQY

v_gene: TRBV19
j_gene: TRBJ1-2
CDR3aa: ASIDRGDYGYT

v_gene: TRBV20-1
j_gene: TRBJ1-1
CDR3aa: SARGQAEAF

v_gene: TRBV15
j_gene: TRBJ2-3
CDR3aa: ATRDGRKRGAETDTQY

v_gene: TRBV7-9
j_gene: TRBJ1-4
CDR3aa: ASSRGEEKLF

v_gene: TRBV6-1
j_gene: TRBJ1-6
CDR3aa: ASGDRVSYNSPLH

v_gene: TRBV18
j_gene: TRBJ1-2
CDR3aa: ASSPLPPTGGEDYT

v_gene: TRBV5-1
j_gene: TRBJ1-5
CDR3aa: ASSLAVTGVIQPQH